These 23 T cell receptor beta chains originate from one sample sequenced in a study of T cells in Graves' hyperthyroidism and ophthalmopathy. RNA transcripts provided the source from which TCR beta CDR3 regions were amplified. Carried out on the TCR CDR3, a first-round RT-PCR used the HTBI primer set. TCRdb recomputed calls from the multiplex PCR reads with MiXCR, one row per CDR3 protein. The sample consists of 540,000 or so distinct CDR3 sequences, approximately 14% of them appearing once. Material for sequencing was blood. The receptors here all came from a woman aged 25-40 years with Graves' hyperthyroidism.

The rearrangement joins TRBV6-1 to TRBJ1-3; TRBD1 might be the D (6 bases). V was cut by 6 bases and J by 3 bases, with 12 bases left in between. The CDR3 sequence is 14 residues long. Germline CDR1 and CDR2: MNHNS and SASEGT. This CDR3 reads CASRRTGIGNTIYF. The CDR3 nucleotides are TGTGCCAGCAGACGAACAGGGATTGGAAACACCATATATTTT.

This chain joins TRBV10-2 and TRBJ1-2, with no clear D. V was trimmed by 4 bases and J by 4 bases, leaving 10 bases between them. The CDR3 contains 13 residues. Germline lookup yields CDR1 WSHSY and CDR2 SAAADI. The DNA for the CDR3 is TGCGCCAGCAGTGTCGGGGAGAGCTATGGCTACACCTTC. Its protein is CASSVGESYGYTF.

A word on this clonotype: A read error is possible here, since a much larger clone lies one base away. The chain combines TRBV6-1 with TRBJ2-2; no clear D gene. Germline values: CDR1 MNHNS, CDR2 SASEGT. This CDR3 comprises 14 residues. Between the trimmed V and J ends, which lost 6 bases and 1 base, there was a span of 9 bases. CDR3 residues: CASRAVVNTGELFF. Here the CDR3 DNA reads TGTGCCAGCAGGGCGGTGGTGAACACCGGGGAGCTGTTTTTT.

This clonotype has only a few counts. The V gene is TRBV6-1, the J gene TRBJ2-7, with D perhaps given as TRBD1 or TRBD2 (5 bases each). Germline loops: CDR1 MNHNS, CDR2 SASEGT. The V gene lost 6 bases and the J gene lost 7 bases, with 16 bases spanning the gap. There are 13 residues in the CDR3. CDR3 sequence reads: CASSRDGSLEQYF. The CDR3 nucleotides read TGTGCCAGCAGCAGGGACGGCTCCCTTGAGCAGTACTTC.

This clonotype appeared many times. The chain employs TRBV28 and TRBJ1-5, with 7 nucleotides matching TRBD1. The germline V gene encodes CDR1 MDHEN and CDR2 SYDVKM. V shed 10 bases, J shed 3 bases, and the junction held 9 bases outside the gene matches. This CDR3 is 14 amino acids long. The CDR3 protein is CAISRTGDNQPQHF. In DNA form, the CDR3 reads TGTGCCATCTCGAGGACAGGTGACAATCAGCCCCAGCATTTT.

CDR3 sequence (DNA): TGTGCCAGCAAACCACGGACAGGGGACGGGGAGCTGTTTTTT. It specifies CASKPRTGDGELFF. The gene calls are TRBV27 and TRBJ2-2, with 9 bases lining up with TRBD1. The germline V gene encodes CDR1 MNHEY and CDR2 SMNVEV (reference sequence). V trimming: 7 bases; J trimming: 7 bases; junction bases outside the gene matches: 7. The CDR3 is made up of 14 amino acids.

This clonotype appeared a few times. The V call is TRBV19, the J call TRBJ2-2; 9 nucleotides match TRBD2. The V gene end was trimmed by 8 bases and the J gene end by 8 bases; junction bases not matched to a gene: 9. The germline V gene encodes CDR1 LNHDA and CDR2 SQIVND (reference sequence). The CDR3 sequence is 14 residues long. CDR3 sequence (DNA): TGTGCCAGTTCTCCGGGACTAGCTAAGGGGGAGCTGTTTTTT. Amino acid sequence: CASSPGLAKGELFF.

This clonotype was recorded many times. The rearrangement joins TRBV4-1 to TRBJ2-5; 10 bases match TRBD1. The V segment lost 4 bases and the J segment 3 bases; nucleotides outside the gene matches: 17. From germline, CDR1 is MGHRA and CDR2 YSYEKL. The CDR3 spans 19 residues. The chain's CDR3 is CASSPTIGAAGTGEETQYF. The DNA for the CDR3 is TGCGCCAGCAGCCCGACTATCGGGGCAGCCGGGACAGGGGAAGAGACCCAGTACTTC.

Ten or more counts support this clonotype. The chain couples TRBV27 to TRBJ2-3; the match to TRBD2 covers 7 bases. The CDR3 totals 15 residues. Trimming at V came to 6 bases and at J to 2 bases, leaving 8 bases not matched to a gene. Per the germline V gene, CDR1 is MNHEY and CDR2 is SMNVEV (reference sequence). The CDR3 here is CASSQNRDYTDTQYF. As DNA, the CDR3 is TGTGCCAGCAGCCAGAACCGGGACTACACAGATACGCAGTATTTT.

In nucleotides, the CDR3 is TGTGCCAGCAGACCCGGGACAGGGGGCAATCAGCCCCAGCATTTT. Its translation is CASRPGTGGNQPQHF. This rearrangement joins TRBV6-2 or TRBV6-3 to TRBJ1-5; TRBD1 agrees at 10 bases. CDR1 and CDR2 (germline): MNHEY, SVGEGT. This CDR3 has 15 amino acids. The ends lost 6 bases at V and 2 bases at J; junction bases unmatched: 4.

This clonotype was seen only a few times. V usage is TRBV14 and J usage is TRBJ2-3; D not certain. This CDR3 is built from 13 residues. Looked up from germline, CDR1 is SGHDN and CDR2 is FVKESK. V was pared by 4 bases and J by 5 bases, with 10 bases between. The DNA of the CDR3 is TGTGCCAGCAGCCCCCCTCGGCGAGATACGCAGTATTTT. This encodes CASSPPRRDTQYF. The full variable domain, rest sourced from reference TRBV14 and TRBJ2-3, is EAGVTQFPSHSVIEKGQTVTLRCDPISGHDNLYWYRRVMGKEIKFLLHFVKESKQDESGMPNNRFLAERTGGTYSTLKVQPAELEDSGVYFCASSPPRRDTQYFGPGTRLTVL.

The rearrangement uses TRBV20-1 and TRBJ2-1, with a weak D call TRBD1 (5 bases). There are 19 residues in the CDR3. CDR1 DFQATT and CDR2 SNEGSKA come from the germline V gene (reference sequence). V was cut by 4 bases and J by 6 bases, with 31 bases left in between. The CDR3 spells CSANTVHRTGPPWANEQFF. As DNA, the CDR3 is TGCAGTGCTAACACTGTACATAGAACAGGACCTCCCTGGGCCAATGAGCAGTTCTTC.

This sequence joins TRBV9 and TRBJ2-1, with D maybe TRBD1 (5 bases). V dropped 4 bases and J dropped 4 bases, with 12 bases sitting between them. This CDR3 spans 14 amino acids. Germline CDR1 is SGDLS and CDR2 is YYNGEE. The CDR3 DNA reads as TGTGCCAGCAGCCCTACGACAGTTTACAATGAGCAGTTCTTC. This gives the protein CASSPTTVYNEQFF.

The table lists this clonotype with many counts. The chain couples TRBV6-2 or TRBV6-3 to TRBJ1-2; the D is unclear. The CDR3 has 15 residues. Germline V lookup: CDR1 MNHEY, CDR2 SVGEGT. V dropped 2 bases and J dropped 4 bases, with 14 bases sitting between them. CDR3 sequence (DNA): TGTGCCAGCAGTTACAACGTCGACGGCACCTATGGCTACACCTTC. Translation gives CASSYNVDGTYGYTF.

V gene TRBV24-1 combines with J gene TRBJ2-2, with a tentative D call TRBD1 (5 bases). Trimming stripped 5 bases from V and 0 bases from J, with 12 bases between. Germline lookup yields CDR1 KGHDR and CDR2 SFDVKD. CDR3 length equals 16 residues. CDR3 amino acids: CATSGQGPANTGELFF. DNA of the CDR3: TGTGCCACCAGTGGTCAGGGCCCAGCGAACACCGGGGAGCTGTTTTTT.

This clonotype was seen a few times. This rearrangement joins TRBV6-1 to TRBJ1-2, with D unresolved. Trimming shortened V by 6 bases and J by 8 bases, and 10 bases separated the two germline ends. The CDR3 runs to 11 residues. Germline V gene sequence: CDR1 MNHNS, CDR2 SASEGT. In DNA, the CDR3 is TGTGCCAGCAGACAAACGGGGGGCTACACCTTC. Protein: CASRQTGGYTF.

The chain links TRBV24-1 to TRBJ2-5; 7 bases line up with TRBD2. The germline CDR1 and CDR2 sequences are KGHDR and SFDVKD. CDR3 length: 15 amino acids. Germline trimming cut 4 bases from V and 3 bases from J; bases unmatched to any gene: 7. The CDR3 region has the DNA TGTGCCACCAGTGACAAGATAGCGGGCGAAGAGACCCAGTACTTC. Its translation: CATSDKIAGEETQYF.

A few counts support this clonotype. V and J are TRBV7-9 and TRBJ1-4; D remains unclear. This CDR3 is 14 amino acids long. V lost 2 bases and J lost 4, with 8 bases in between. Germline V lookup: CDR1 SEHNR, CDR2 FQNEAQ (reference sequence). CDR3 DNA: TGTGCCAGCAGCTTAAGGGCAGTTAATGAAAAACTGTTTTTT. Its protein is CASSLRAVNEKLFF.

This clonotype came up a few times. CDR3 residues: CASTVSVGELSYEQYF. Here the CDR3 DNA reads TGTGCCAGCACCGTAAGCGTAGGAGAGCTCTCCTACGAGCAGTACTTC. J is TRBJ2-7 and V is TRBV7-2, with D unresolved. This CDR3 is 16 amino acids long. The V end was cut by 7 bases, the J end by 0 bases, with 19 bases between. Looked up from germline, CDR1 is SGHTA and CDR2 is FQGNSA. Complete variable domain (other parts from reference TRBV7-2 and TRBJ2-7): GAGVSQSPSNKVTEKGKDVELRCDPISGHTALYWYRQSLGQGLEFLIYFQGNSAPDKSGLPSDRFSAERTGGSVSTLTIQRTQQEDSAVYLCASTVSVGELSYEQYFGPGTRLTVT.

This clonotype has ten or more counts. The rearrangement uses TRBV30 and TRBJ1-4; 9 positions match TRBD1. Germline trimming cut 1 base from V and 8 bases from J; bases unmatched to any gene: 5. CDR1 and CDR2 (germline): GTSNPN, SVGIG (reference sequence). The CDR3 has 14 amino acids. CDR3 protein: CAWSAGQGDEKLFF. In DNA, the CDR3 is TGTGCCTGGAGTGCGGGACAGGGTGACGAAAAACTGTTTTTT.

The CDR3 reads CASSLEGLHYEQYF. DNA for the CDR3: TGTGCCAGCAGCTTGGAAGGATTACACTACGAGCAGTACTTC. The rearrangement uses TRBV5-6 and TRBJ2-7; D call uncertain. The CDR3 contains 14 residues. Germline assignment: CDR1 SGHDT and CDR2 YYEEEE. Trimming cost V 0 bases and J 3 bases, with 10 bases left between them.

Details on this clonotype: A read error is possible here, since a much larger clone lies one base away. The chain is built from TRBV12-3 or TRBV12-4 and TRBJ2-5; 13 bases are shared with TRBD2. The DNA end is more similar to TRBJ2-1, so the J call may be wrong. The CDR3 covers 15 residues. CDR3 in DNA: TGTGCCAGCAGTCCCGGACTAGCGGGAGTAGAGACCCAGTTCTTC. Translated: CASSPGLAGVETQFF.

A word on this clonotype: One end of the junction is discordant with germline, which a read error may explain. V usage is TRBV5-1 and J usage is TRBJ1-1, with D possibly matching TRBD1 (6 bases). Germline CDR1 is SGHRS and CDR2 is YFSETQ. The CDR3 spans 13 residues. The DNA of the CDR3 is TGCGCCAGCAGTCCAGGGGTGAACACTGAAGCTCTCTTT. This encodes CASSPGVNTEALF.